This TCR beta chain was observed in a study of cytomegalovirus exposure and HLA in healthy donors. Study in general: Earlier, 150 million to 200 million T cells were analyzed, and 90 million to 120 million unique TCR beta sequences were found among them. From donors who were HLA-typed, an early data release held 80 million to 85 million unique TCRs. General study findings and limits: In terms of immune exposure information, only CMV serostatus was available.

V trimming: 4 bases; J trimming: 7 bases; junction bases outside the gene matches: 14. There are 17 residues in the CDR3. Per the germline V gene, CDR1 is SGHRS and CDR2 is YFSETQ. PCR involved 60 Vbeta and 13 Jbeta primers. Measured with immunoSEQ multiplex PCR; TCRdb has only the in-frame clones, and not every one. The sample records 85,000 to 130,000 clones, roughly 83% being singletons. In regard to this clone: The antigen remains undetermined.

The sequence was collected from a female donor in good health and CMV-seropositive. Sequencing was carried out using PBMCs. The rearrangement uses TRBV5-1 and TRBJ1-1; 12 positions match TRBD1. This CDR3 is CASSHTGTGGFVGEAFF. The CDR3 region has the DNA TGCGCCAGCAGCCACACCGGGACAGGGGGCTTTGTGGGTGAAGCTTTCTTT.